This T cell receptor beta chain is from a study of T cells in Graves' hyperthyroidism and ophthalmopathy. If no ophthalmopathy progression occurred within 18 months, Graves' hyperthyroidism was stable. Pregnant or lactating patients were excluded, as were those with uncontrolled infection or other autoimmune disease. In this sample, this clonotype turned up many times. Amplification targeted TCR beta CDR3 regions from RNA transcripts. Carried out on the TCR CDR3, a first-round RT-PCR used the HTBI primer set. One entry per CDR3 protein results from TCRdb running MiXCR on the multiplex PCR reads. The sample consists of roughly 740,000 distinct CDR3 sequences, over 15% of them appearing once. This CDR3 spans 15 amino acids. Germline V lookup: CDR1 SNHLY, CDR2 FYNNEI. V lost 0 bases to trimming and J lost 5 bases, with 13 bases between them.

Sequenced input: blood. This chain joins TRBV2 and TRBJ1-2; a possible D gene is TRBD1 (5 bases). The source of this sequence is a man aged 18 to 35 with Graves' hyperthyroidism. CDR3 sequence (DNA): TGTGCCAGCAGTGAAGCGCTAGGGGCCGGTTATGGCTACACCTTC. It specifies CASSEALGAGYGYTF.